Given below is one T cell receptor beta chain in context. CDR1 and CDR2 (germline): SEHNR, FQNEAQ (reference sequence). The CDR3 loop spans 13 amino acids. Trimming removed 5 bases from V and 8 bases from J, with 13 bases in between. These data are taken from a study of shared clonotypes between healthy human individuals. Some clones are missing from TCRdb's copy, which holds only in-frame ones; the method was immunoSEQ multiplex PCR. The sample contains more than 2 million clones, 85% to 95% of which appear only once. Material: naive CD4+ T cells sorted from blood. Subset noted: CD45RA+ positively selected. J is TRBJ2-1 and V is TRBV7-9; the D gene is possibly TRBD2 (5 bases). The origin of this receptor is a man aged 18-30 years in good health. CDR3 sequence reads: CASSPQAVHEQFF. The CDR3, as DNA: TGTGCCAGCAGCCCGCAAGCGGTCCATGAGCAGTTCTTC.